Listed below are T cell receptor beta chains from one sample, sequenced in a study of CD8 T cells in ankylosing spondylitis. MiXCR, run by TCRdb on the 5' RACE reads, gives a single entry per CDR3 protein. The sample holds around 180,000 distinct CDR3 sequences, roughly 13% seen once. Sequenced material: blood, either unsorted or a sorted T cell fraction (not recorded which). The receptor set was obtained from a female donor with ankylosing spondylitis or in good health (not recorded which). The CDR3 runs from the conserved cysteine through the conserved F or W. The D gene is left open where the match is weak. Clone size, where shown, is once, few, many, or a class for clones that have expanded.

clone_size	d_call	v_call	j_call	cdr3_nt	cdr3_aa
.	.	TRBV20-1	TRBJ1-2	TGCAGTGCTAGTAGGCAGCGAGGTGGCTACACCTTC	CSASRQRGGYTF
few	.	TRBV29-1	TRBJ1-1	TGCAGCGTTGAAGCCCCAGGGATGGGGGCTTTCTTT	CSVEAPGMGAFF
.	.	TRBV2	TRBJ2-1	TGTGCCAGCAGGACGGACAGAAGCTCCTACAATGAGCAGTTCTTC	CASRTDRSSYNEQFF
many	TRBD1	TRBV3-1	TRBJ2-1	TGTGCCAGCAGCCAGGAACGACAGGGGCGAACCTGGGAGCAGTTCTTC	CASSQERQGRTWEQFF
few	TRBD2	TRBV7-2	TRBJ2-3	TGTGCCAGCAGCTTTGGGACTAGCGGTGCTAGCACAGATACGCAGTATTTT	CASSFGTSGASTDTQYF
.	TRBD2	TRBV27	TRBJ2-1	TGTGCCAGCAACGAGCGGGAGTCGTACAATGAGCAGTTCTTC	CASNERESYNEQFF
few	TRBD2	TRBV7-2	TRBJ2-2	TGTGCCAGCAGCCCAGGACTAGGCCCAAGGGAGCTGTTTTTT	CASSPGLGPRELFF
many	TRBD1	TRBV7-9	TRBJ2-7	TGTGCCAGCAGCTTACACCGGGACAGGTTTACCTACGAGCAGTACTTC	CASSLHRDRFTYEQYF
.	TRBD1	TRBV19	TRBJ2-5	TGTGCCAGTAGTATTACAGGGGGCGAATCGAAGACCCAGTACTTC	CASSITGGESKTQYF
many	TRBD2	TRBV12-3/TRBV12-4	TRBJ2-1	TGTGCCAGCAGTTTATATACGGGAGGGAACTATGAGCAGTTCTTC	CASSLYTGGNYEQFF
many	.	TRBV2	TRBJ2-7	TGTGCCAGCATTGGGAGCTCCTACGAGCAGTACTTC	CASIGSSYEQYF
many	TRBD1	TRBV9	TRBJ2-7	TGTGCCAGCAGCTCACGACAGGGGGCGGGCTACGAGCAGTACTTC	CASSSRQGAGYEQYF
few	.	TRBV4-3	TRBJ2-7	TGCGCCAGCAGCCAAGAATGGGGATTTAGCTCCTACGAGCAGTACTTC	CASSQEWGFSSYEQYF
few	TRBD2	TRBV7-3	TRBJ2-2	TGTGCCAGCACTCAGAGTAGCGGGAATCCCGGGGAGCTGTTTTTT	CASTQSSGNPGELFF
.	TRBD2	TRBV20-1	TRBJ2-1	TGCAGTGCTAGAGAGCACAGCGGGGGTTATAATTCCTACAATGAGCAGTTCTTC	CSAREHSGGYNSYNEQFF
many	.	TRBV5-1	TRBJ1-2	TGCGCCAGCAGCCTACAGGATGACTATGGCTACACCTTC	CASSLQDDYGYTF
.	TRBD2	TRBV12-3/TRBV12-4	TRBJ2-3	TGTGCCAGCAGACCGCGGGAGGGCCTCGGAGATACGCAGTATTTT	CASRPREGLGDTQYF
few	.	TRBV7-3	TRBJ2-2	TGTGCCAGCAGCTCCGAATTAATTGGCGGGGAGCTGTTTTTT	CASSSELIGGELFF
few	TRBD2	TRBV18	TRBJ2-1	TGTGCCAGCCGCGGGGGGCCGGGAATGGACAATGAGCAGTTCTTC	CASRGGPGMDNEQFF
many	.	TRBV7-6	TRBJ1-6	TGTGCCACCAAGGCCCCATTGGTGATTGATAATTCACCCCTCCACTTT	CATKAPLVIDNSPLHF
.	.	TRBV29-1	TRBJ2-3	TGCAGCGTCGCCAGCATTCCTAGCACAGATACGCAGTATTTT	CSVASIPSTDTQYF
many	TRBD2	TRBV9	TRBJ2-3	TGTGCCAGCAGCGCGGACGGACTAGCGGGAGTGGCGACAGATACGCAGTATTTT	CASSADGLAGVATDTQYF
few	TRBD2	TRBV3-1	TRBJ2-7	TGTGCCAGCACCCACCGGGGGGACGACTCCTACGAGCAGTACTTC	CASTHRGDDSYEQYF
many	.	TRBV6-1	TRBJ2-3	TGTGCCAGCAGCTCCCTGTCCACAGATACGCAGTATTTT	CASSSLSTDTQYF
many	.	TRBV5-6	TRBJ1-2	TGTGCCAGCAGCCAGGGGACGGGGGCGCTTGGCTACACCTTC	CASSQGTGALGYTF
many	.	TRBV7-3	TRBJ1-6	TGTGCCAGCAGCTTAAGTGCAGGGGTGAATTCACCCCTCCACTTT	CASSLSAGVNSPLHF
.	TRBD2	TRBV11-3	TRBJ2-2	TGTGCCAGCAGCTCTACTAGCGCGAACACCGGGGAGCTGTTTTTT	CASSSTSANTGELFF
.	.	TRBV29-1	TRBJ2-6	TGCAGCGTTGAGAACAGGACGTCTGGGGCCAACGTCCTGACTTTC	CSVENRTSGANVLTF
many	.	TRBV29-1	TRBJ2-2	TGCAGCGTTGAAGGGGTGAACACCGGGGAGCTGTTTTTT	CSVEGVNTGELFF
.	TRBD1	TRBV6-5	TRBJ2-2	TGTGCCAGCAGTTCCACAGGGGGCAGAGCCGGGGAGCTGTTTTTT	CASSSTGGRAGELFF
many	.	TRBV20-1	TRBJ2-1	TGCAGTGCCTTCTTGGTTGAGCAGTTCTTC	CSAFLVEQFF
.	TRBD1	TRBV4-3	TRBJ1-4	TGCGCCAGCAGCCAAGGGACAGGGGCAACTAATGAAAAACTGTTTTTT	CASSQGTGATNEKLFF
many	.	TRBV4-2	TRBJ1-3	TGTGCCAGCAGCCCCACGAGCGCCTCTGGAAACACCATATATTTT	CASSPTSASGNTIYF